This T cell receptor beta chain was sequenced in a study of CD8 T cells in ankylosing spondylitis. Findings of the study overall: Seemingly characteristic of ankylosing spondylitis blood was a TCR beta motif consisting of several highly homologous variants. Significantly higher representation of disease-linked clones was reported for matched ankylosing spondylitis synovial fluid. CD8+ by phenotype, disease-linked clones were relatively rare in peripheral blood.

The length of the CDR3 is 13 residues. The junction had 2 bases not matched to a gene; V was cut back by 5 bases and J by 5 bases. CDR1 MNHNS and CDR2 SASEGT come from the germline V gene. A quantitative 5'-RACE method, one with molecular barcodes, was used to make TCR beta libraries. In TCRdb, the 5' RACE reads were re-called with MiXCR into one record per CDR3 protein. The data contain approximately 540,000 distinct CDR3 sequences, 12% of them seen just once; the ten biggest clones take up almost 7%. This clonotype occurred a few times. Its antigen is unknown. The chain employs TRBV6-1 and TRBJ1-4, with TRBD1 matching 7 bases. Sequences were obtained from blood, either unsorted or a sorted T cell fraction (not recorded which). The sequence was obtained from a male donor with ankylosing spondylitis. Here the CDR3 DNA reads TGTGCCAGCAGTCTGGGACAGAATGAAAAACTGTTTTTT. It yields the protein CASSLGQNEKLFF.